This T cell receptor beta chain was identified during a study of CD8+CD57+ T cells in acquired aplastic anemia. Study-wide findings and caveats: CD8+ Simpson's diversity did not differ significantly between patients and controls.

This clonotype was seen only a few times. Its target is not known. Germline trimming cut 6 bases from V and 0 bases from J; bases unmatched to any gene: 12. The CDR3 length is 17 residues. The template used for profiling TCR beta VDJ and CDR3 was genomic DNA. TCRdb recomputed calls from the reads with MiXCR, one row per CDR3 protein. The sample includes about 180,000 distinct CDR3 sequences, under 55% of them seen just once. The V gene is TRBV12-3 or TRBV12-4, the J gene TRBJ1-2, with TRBD1 matching 8 bases. The source material was sorted CD4+, CD8+, or CD8+CD57+ T cells (not recorded which) from PBMCs. This TCR was recovered from a human donor in good health. CDR3 bases: TGTGCCAGCAGGCGAAGGACAGGGTCCTGGCCTAACTATGGCTACACCTTC. As protein: CASRRRTGSWPNYGYTF.